Sequencing of this T cell receptor (beta chain) was carried out in a study of T cell responses to AZD1222 COVID-19 vaccine. Overall study context: Second doses at about 4 or about 12 weeks were pooled.

The method was immunoSEQ multiplex PCR; TCRdb's version includes in-frame clones alone and lacks a portion of them. The profile shows 180,000 or so clones, 85% to 95% of them singletons. The CDR3 runs 14 residues. Trimming pared 3 bases from V and 7 bases from J, leaving 16 bases between. Germline assignment: CDR1 SQVTM and CDR2 ANQGSEA. Overall study findings and caveats: Repertoires were sampled only after the peak T cell response. At study baseline, merely roughly 6 AZD1222 recipients were seropositive. Across spike, vaccine-associated CD4 TCRs were found, dominant at 160-218 and 743-854.

Note on this clone: Its antigen is unidentified.

The sequencing here drew on peripheral blood, taken on day 0 of AZD1222 vaccination. This chain links TRBV29-1 with TRBJ2-1; D remains unclear. This TCR derives from an adult in good health. The CDR3 region is CSVDVTGNGNEQFF. The CDR3 DNA reads TGCAGCGTTGATGTGACGGGTAATGGGAATGAGCAGTTCTTC.